Following are 5 T cell receptor beta chains from one sample sequenced in a study of vaccination and CD4 T cells after COVID-19. Treatment of the sample: approximately 9-day PBMC culture with coronavirus spike peptide pools or control peptides (ViraFEST assay). Antigen specificity for these receptors is unknown. Cultured CD4+ T cell DNA was sequenced using the Oncomine TCR Beta short-read assay. MiXCR, run by TCRdb on the PCR reads, gives a single entry per CDR3 protein. The sample yields some 15,000 distinct CDR3 sequences, about half seen once. This specimen consisted of CD4+ T cells from blood, cultured in vitro, obtained before SARS-CoV-2 vaccination. The receptors originated from a human donor who had recovered from COVID-19.

This chain uses TRBV20-1 with TRBJ1-4, with a possible D match to TRBD1 (5 bases). The CDR3 is made up of 15 amino acids. Germline V gives CDR1 DFQATT, CDR2 SNEGSKA (reference sequence). Trimming removed 3 bases from V and 8 bases from J, with 19 bases in between. CDR3 sequence (DNA): TGCAGTGCTAGGGCGGGGGTGACGGGGTCCGAAAAACTGTTTTTT. The encoded protein is CSARAGVTGSEKLFF.

J is TRBJ2-7 and V is TRBV15; the D gene is possibly TRBD1 (6 bases). V lost 0 bases to trimming and J lost 3 bases, with 12 bases between them. The germline V gene encodes CDR1 LNHNV and CDR2 YYDKDF (reference sequence). This CDR3 spans 15 amino acids. CDR3: CATSRDRGRGYEQYF. CDR3 bases: TGTGCCACCAGCAGAGATAGAGGCAGGGGCTACGAGCAGTACTTC.

Worth noting for this clonotype: This may arise from a read error, as a much more abundant clone is one base away. No conserved phenylalanine or tryptophan ends this CDR3, so it is likely a read error. The gene calls are TRBV28 and TRBJ2-7, with D tentatively TRBD1 or TRBD2 (5 bases each). The germline V and J ends were trimmed by 3 bases and 5 bases, with 20 bases remaining between them. There are 16 residues in the CDR3. Per germline, CDR1 MDHEN and CDR2 SYDVKM. CDR3 DNA: TGTGCCAGCAGTTTTTCGACGGGGACGGTAGGGCACGAGCAGTACTAC. Translated, it gives CASSFSTGTVGHEQYY.

This chain connects TRBV7-2 to TRBJ2-3, with 7 positions matching TRBD2. Trimming cost V 2 bases and J 1 base; bases outside gene matches: 9. The CDR3 covers 17 residues. Looked up from germline, CDR1 is SGHTA and CDR2 is FQGNSA. DNA of the CDR3: TGTGCCAGCAGCTTATGGGTTAGACTAGCCCGCACAGATACGCAGTATTTT. Its protein is CASSLWVRLARTDTQYF.

J is TRBJ2-1 and V is TRBV5-1; TRBD2 might be the D (6 bases). Between the trimmed V and J ends, which lost 2 bases and 7 bases, there was a span of 19 bases. The CDR3 contains 16 residues. Germline values: CDR1 SGHRS, CDR2 YFSETQ. The chain's CDR3 is CASSFESTRNVNEQFF. CDR3 coding DNA: TGCGCCAGCAGCTTCGAGTCGACTAGAAATGTGAATGAGCAGTTCTTC.